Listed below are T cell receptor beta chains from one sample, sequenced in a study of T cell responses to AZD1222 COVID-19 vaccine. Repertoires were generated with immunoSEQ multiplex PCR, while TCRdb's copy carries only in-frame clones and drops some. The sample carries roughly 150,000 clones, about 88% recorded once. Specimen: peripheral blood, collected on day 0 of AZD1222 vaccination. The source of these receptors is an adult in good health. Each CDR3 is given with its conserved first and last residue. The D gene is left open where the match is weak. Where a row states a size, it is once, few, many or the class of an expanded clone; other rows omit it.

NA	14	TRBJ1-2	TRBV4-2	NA	CASSRGQLNYGYTF	TGTGCCAGCAGCCGCGGACAGCTTAACTATGGCTACACCTTC
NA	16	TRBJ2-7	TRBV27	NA	CASSLAGPTDSYEQYF	TGTGCCAGCAGTTTAGCAGGGCCAACTGATTCCTACGAGCAGTACTTC
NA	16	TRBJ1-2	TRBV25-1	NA	CASSEYGRERVDGYTF	TGTGCCAGCAGTGAATACGGGCGTGAGAGAGTGGATGGCTACACCTTC
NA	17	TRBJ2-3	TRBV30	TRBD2	CAWSGHGTSGRRDTQYF	TGTGCCTGGAGTGGTCACGGGACTAGCGGGAGAAGGGATACGCAGTATTTT
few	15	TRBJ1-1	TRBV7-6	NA	CASSLAEGVNTEAFF	TGTGCCAGCAGCTTAGCGGAGGGAGTGAACACTGAAGCTTTCTTT
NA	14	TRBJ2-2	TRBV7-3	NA	CASRLGSNTGELFF	TGTGCCAGCAGACTCGGGTCGAACACCGGGGAGCTGTTTTTT
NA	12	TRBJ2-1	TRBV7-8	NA	CASSSQGGEQFF	TGTGCCAGCAGCTCACAGGGTGGTGAGCAGTTCTTC
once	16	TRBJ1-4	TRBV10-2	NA	CASSVTGDATNEKLFF	TGCGCCAGCAGTGTAACTGGGGATGCAACTAATGAAAAACTGTTTTTT
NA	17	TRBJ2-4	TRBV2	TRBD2	CASSVDSGRRAKNIQYF	TGTGCCAGCAGTGTTGATAGCGGGAGGAGGGCCAAAAACATTCAGTACTTC
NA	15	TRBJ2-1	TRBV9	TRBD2	CASSALAGGRSEQFF	TGTGCCAGCAGCGCCCTAGCGGGGGGGCGAAGTGAGCAGTTCTTC
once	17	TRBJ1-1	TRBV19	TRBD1	CASSTLRGQGEITEAFF	TGTGCCAGTAGTACCCTCCGGGGACAGGGAGAAATCACTGAAGCTTTCTTT
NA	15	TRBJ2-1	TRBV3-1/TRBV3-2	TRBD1	CASSLTGGADNEQFF	TGTGCCAGCAGCTTAACAGGGGGCGCGGACAATGAGCAGTTCTTC
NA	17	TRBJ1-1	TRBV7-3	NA	CASSLTAGTSVHTEAFF	TGTGCCAGCAGCTTAACGGCCGGGACTAGTGTACACACTGAAGCTTTCTTT
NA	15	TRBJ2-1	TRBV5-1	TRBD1	CASSLEGASYNEQFF	TGCGCCAGCAGCTTGGAGGGGGCTTCCTACAATGAGCAGTTCTTC
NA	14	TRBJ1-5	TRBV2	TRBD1	CASEPGTGNQPQHF	TGTGCCAGCGAACCGGGGACAGGAAATCAGCCCCAGCATTTT
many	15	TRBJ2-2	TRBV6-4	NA	CASSEQGGDTGELFF	TGTGCCAGCAGTGAGCAGGGAGGCGACACCGGGGAGCTGTTTTTT
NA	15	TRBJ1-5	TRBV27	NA	CASSLMNSPNQPQHF	TGTGCCAGCAGTTTAATGAACAGCCCCAATCAGCCCCAGCATTTT
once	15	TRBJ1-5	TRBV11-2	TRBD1	CASSLTGEGNQPQHF	TGTGCCAGCAGCTTAACAGGGGAAGGCAATCAGCCCCAGCATTTT
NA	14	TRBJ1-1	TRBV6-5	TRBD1	CASSYGTGRTEAFF	TGTGCCAGCAGTTACGGGACAGGCCGGACTGAAGCTTTCTTT
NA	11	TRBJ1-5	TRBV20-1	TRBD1	CSARGQGGWHF	TGCAGTGCTAGGGGACAGGGAGGGTGGCATTTT
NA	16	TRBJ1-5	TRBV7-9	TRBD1	CASSLAFGQGDQPQHF	TGTGCCAGCAGCTTGGCGTTCGGACAGGGGGATCAGCCCCAGCATTTT
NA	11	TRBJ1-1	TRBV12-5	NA	CATNLNTEAFF	TGTGCTACCAATTTGAACACTGAAGCTTTCTTT
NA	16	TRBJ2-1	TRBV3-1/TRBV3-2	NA	CASSQDIGTSYNEQFF	TGTGCCAGCAGCCAAGATATAGGAACCTCCTACAATGAGCAGTTCTTC
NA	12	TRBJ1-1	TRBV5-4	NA	CASRGGGIEAFF	TGTGCCAGCAGGGGAGGGGGAATTGAAGCTTTCTTT
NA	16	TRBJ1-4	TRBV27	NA	CASSSLDRATNEKLFF	TGTGCCAGCAGTTCCCTGGACCGGGCAACTAATGAAAAACTGTTTTTT
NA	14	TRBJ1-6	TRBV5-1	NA	CASNKGSGNSPLHF	TGCGCCAGCAATAAGGGCTCGGGGAATTCACCCCTCCACTTT
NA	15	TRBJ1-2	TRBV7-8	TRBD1	CASSLVGQGSYGYTF	TGTGCCAGCAGCTTAGTGGGACAGGGCTCCTATGGCTACACCTTC
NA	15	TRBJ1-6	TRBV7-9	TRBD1	CASSSTGGADSPLHF	TGTGCCAGCAGCTCGACAGGGGGCGCGGATTCACCCCTCCACTTT
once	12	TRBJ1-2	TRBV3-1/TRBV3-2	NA	CASSQATYGYTF	TGTGCCAGCAGCCAAGCGACTTATGGCTACACCTTC
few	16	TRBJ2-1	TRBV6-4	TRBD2	CASSDSTSGGADEQFF	TGTGCCAGCAGTGACTCCACTAGCGGGGGGGCTGATGAGCAGTTCTTC
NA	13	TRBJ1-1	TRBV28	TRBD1	CASSFWQGARAFF	TGTGCCAGCAGTTTTTGGCAGGGGGCGCGAGCTTTCTTT
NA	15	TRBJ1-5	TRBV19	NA	CASSIVSYSNQPQHF	TGTGCCAGTAGTATAGTCAGCTATAGCAATCAGCCCCAGCATTTT
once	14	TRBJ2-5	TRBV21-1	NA	CASNPAGVQETQYF	TGTGCCAGCAACCCAGCGGGAGTTCAAGAGACCCAGTACTTC
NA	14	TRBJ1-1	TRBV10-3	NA	CAISETARNTEAFF	TGTGCCATCAGTGAAACAGCGAGGAACACTGAAGCTTTCTTT
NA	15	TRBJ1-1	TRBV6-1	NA	CASSSSKNLNTEAFF	TGTGCCAGCAGTTCGTCCAAGAATTTGAACACTGAAGCTTTCTTT
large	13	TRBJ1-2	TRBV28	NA	CASSFSQGYGYTF	TGTGCCAGCAGTTTTTCGCAAGGCTATGGCTACACCTTC
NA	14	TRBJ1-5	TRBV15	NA	CATSAGHWNQPQHF	TGTGCCACCAGCGCGGGACATTGGAATCAGCCCCAGCATTTT
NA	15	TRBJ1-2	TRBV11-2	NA	CASSSQGSSPYGYTF	TGTGCCAGCAGCTCACAAGGCTCTTCACCATATGGCTACACCTTC
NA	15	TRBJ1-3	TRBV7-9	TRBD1	CASSTGQGLPDTIYF	TGTGCCAGCAGCACGGGACAGGGGTTGCCTGACACCATATATTTT
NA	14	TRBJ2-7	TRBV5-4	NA	CASSRGGRAEEQYF	TGTGCCAGCAGCAGGGGGGGACGAGCTGAGGAGCAGTACTTC
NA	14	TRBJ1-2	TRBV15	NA	CATSSYSGVYGYTF	TGTGCCACCAGCAGTTACTCAGGGGTCTATGGCTACACCTTC
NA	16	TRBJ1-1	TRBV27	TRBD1	CASSHHVTGLVTEAFF	TGTGCCAGCAGCCACCACGTGACAGGGTTGGTCACTGAAGCTTTCTTT
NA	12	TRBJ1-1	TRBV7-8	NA	CASSPLSDEAFF	TGTGCCAGCAGCCCCCTATCGGATGAAGCTTTCTTT
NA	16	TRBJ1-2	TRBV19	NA	CASRSHQAVANYGYTF	TGTGCCAGCAGAAGCCACCAGGCCGTAGCTAACTATGGCTACACCTTC
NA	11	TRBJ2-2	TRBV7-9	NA	CASSLSGELFF	TGTGCCAGCAGCTTATCTGGGGAGCTGTTTTTT
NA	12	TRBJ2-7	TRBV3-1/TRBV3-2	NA	CASSQELGGQYF	TGTGCCAGCAGCCAAGAACTTGGCGGGCAGTACTTC
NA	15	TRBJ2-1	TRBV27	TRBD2	CASSFRGGSYNEQFF	TGTGCCAGCAGTTTTCGCGGGGGGTCATACAATGAGCAGTTCTTC
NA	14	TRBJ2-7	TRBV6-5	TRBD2	CASSIAGGPYEQYF	TGTGCCAGCAGCATAGCGGGAGGGCCTTACGAGCAGTACTTC
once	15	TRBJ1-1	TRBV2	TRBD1	CASFGQGQRNTEAFF	TGTGCCAGCTTTGGACAGGGGCAACGAAACACTGAAGCTTTCTTT
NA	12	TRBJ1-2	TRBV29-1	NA	CSVLRATYGYTF	TGCAGCGTTCTCCGTGCCACCTATGGCTACACCTTC
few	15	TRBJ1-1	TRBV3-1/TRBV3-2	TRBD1	CASSRRTGDNTEAFF	TGTGCCAGCAGTCGCCGGACAGGGGATAACACTGAAGCTTTCTTT
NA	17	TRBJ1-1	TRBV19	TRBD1	CASRKLRTGEVSTEAFF	TGTGCCAGTAGGAAATTAAGGACAGGGGAAGTCTCCACTGAAGCTTTCTTT
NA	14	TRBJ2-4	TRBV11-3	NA	CASSLTDSYGPQYF	TGTGCCAGCAGCTTAACGGACAGCTACGGCCCTCAGTACTTC
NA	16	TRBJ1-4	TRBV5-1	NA	CASSLEPWQGGEKLFF	TGCGCCAGCAGCTTGGAACCATGGCAGGGCGGTGAAAAACTGTTTTTT
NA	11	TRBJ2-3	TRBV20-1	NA	CSAKNRDTQYF	TGCAGTGCGAAGAACAGGGATACGCAGTATTTT